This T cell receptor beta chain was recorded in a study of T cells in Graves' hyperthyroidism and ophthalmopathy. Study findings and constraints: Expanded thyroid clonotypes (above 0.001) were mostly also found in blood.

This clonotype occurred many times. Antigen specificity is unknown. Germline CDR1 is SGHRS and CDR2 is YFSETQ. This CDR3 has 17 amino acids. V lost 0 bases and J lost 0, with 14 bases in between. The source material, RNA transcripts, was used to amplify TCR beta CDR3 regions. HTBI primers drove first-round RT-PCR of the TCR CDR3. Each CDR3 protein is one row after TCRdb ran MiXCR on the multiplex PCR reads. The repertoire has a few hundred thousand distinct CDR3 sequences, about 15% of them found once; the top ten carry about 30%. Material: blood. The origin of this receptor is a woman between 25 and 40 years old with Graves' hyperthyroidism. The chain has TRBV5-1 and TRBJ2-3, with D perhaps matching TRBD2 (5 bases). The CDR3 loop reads CASSLERLRGSTDTQYF. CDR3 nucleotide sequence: TGCGCCAGCAGCTTGGAAAGGCTCCGCGGGAGCACAGATACGCAGTATTTT.